The entry below gives a single T cell receptor beta chain sequence along with its context. As yet, its antigen is unknown. The CDR3 runs to 17 residues. V was clipped by 2 bases and J by 1 base, with 17 bases between them. Per germline, CDR1 SGHTA and CDR2 FQGNSA. The sample is drawn from a study of response to subunit inactivated influenza vaccine. Regarding the study as a whole: The authors put forward the suggestion that each seasonal influenza vaccination may bring in only a limited number of new T cells.

Each CDR3 protein gets one entry after TCRdb re-called the RT-PCR reads with MiXCR. The sample lists approximately 700,000 distinct CDR3 sequences, approximately 14% occurring once. The sample in question was PBMCs from blood, obtained 11 to 12 days after vaccination. The chain uses TRBV7-2 and TRBJ1-2; possibly TRBD1 for D (6 bases). The clonotype comes from a man aged 50-59 years who received an inactivated influenza vaccine. The CDR3: CASSLFLGADLNYGYTF. In nucleotides, the CDR3 is TGTGCCAGCAGCTTATTTCTGGGGGCCGATCTTAACTATGGCTACACCTTC.